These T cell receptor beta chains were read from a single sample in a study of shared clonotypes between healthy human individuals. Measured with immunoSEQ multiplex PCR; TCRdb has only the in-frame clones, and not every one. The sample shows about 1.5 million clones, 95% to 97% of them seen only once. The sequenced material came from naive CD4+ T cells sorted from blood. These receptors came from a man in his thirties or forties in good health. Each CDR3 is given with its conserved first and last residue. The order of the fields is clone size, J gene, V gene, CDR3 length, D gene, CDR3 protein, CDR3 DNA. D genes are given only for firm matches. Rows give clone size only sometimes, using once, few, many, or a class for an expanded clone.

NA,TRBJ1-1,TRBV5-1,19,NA,CASSLSHSYATAMNTEAFF,TGCGCCAGCAGCTTGTCTCACTCGTACGCGACGGCCATGAACACTGAAGCTTTCTTT
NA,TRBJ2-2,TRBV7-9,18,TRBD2,CASSSDWSWGRATGELFF,TGTGCCAGCAGCTCGGACTGGTCGTGGGGGAGGGCCACCGGGGAGCTGTTTTTT
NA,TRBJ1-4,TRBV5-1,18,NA,CASSLAPGRVSSNEKLFF,TGCGCCAGCAGCTTGGCACCGGGCAGGGTGTCGTCTAATGAAAAACTGTTTTTT
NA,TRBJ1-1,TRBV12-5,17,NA,CASGLAKGDRLGTEAFF,TGTGCTAGTGGTTTGGCGAAGGGAGACAGGCTGGGCACTGAAGCTTTCTTT
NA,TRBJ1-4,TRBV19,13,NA,CASSGGRYEKLFF,TGTGCCAGTAGTGGCGGGAGGTACGAAAAACTGTTTTTT
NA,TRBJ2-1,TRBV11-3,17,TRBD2,CASSLGQGTSGSYEQFF,TGTGCCAGCAGCTTAGGCCAAGGGACTAGCGGGAGCTATGAGCAGTTCTTC
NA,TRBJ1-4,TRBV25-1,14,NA,CASSERTVDEKLFF,TGTGCCAGCAGTGAAAGGACAGTTGATGAAAAACTGTTTTTT
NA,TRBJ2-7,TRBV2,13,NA,CASRPPGSYEQYF,TGTGCCAGCAGGCCCCCGGGATCCTACGAGCAGTACTTC
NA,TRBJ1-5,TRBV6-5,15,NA,CASRAFRDTNQPQHF,TGTGCCAGCCGAGCCTTCCGGGACACCAATCAGCCCCAGCATTTT
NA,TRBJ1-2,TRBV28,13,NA,CASISGRDYGYTF,TGTGCCAGCATTTCCGGCAGGGACTATGGCTACACCTTC
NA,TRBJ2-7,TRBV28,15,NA,CASSLWLRNPYEQYF,TGTGCCAGCAGTTTATGGCTCCGAAACCCCTACGAGCAGTACTTC
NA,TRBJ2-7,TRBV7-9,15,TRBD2,CASSLNQGLPYEQYF,TGTGCCAGCAGCTTAAATCAGGGACTACCTTACGAGCAGTACTTC
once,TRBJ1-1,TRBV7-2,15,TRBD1,CASSPGTGRYTEAFF,TGTGCCAGCAGCCCAGGGACAGGGAGATACACTGAAGCTTTCTTT
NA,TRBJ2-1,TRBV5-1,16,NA,CASSSIAESSYNEQFF,TGCGCCAGCAGCTCAATAGCGGAGAGCTCCTACAATGAGCAGTTCTTC
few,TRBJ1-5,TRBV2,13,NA,CASSPEGYQPQHF,TGTGCCAGCAGTCCTGAGGGCTATCAGCCCCAGCATTTT
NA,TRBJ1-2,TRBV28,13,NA,CASRAQGPYGYTF,TGTGCCAGCAGAGCTCAGGGGCCCTATGGCTACACCTTC
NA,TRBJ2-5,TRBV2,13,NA,CASSGESGETQYF,TGTGCCAGCAGTGGCGAATCCGGAGAGACCCAGTACTTC
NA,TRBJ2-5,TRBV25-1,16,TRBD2,CASSEAGLAGQETQYF,TGTGCCAGCAGTGAGGCGGGACTAGCGGGCCAAGAGACCCAGTACTTC
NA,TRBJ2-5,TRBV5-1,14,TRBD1,CASRTDRARETQYF,TGCGCCAGCAGAACCGACAGGGCGAGAGAGACCCAGTACTTC
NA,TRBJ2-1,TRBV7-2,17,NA,CASSTLRASGSYNEQFF,TGTGCCAGCAGCACCCTCAGGGCCTCAGGGTCCTACAATGAGCAGTTCTTC
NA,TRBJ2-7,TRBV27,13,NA,CASSLRPNTVPYF,TGTGCCAGCAGTTTACGTCCCAACACTGTACCGTACTTC
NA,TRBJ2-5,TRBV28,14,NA,CASSFRGRVETQYF,TGTGCCAGCAGTTTTCGCGGCAGGGTTGAGACCCAGTACTTC
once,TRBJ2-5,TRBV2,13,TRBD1,CASRDRGSETQYF,TGTGCCAGCAGGGACAGGGGGTCGGAGACCCAGTACTTC
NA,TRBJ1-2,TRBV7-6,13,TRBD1,CASSSRDSSRYTF,TGTGCCAGCAGCTCCCGGGACAGTTCTCGCTACACCTTC
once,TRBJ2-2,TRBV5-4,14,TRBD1,CASSQDRGSGELFF,TGTGCCAGCAGTCAGGACAGGGGGTCCGGGGAGCTGTTTTTT
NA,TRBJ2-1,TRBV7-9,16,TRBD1,CASSALRGPPGNEQFF,TGTGCCAGCAGCGCCCTCAGGGGGCCCCCCGGAAATGAGCAGTTCTTC
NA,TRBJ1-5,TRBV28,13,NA,CASNFRGNQPQHF,TGTGCCAGCAACTTTAGGGGCAATCAGCCCCAGCATTTT
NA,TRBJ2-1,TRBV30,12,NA,CAWSVQWVFQFF,TGTGCCTGGAGTGTACAGTGGGTCTTTCAGTTCTTC
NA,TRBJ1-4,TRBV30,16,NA,CAWCVTGNSTNEKLFF,TGTGCCTGGTGCGTTACAGGGAACTCAACTAATGAAAAACTGTTTTTT
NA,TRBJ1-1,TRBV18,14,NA,CASSHRQTNTEAFF,TGTGCCAGCTCACACCGACAGACGAACACTGAAGCTTTCTTT
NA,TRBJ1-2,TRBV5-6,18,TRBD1,CASSHPPDQGAQGYGYTF,TGTGCCAGCAGCCATCCCCCCGATCAGGGGGCGCAGGGCTATGGCTACACCTTC
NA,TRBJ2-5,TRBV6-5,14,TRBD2,CASSYTPGLATQYF,TGTGCCAGCAGTTATACACCGGGACTAGCGACCCAGTACTTC
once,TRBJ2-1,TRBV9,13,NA,CASSPLSHNEQFF,TGTGCCAGCAGCCCCCTAAGTCACAATGAGCAGTTCTTC
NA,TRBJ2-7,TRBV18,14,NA,CASSQDRTSYEQYF,TGTGCCAGCTCACAGGACAGAACCTCCTACGAGCAGTACTTC
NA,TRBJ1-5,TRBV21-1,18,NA,CASSKGPGPKDSNQPQHF,TGTGCCAGCAGCAAAGGTCCAGGCCCAAAAGATAGCAATCAGCCCCAGCATTTT
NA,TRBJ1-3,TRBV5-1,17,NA,CASSLAPGTGSGNTIYF,TGCGCCAGCAGCTTGGCCCCAGGGACGGGCTCTGGAAACACCATATATTTT
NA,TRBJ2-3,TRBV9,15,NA,CASSANGMNTDTQYF,TGTGCCAGCAGCGCCAACGGGATGAACACAGATACGCAGTATTTT
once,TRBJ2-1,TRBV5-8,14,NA,CASSPLWQRDGPFF,TGTGCCAGCAGCCCGTTGTGGCAGCGCGATGGCCCGTTCTTC
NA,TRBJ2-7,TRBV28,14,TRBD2,CASSLTSGRYEQYF,TGTGCCAGCAGTTTAACTAGCGGGAGATACGAGCAGTACTTC
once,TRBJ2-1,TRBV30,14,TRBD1,CAWTWGQNYNEQFF,TGTGCCTGGACATGGGGACAGAACTACAATGAGCAGTTCTTC
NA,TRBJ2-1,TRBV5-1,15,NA,CASSLYHSTYNEQFF,TGCGCCAGCAGCTTGTACCACAGTACCTACAATGAGCAGTTCTTC
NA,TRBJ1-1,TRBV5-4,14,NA,CASSLEAGSTEAFF,TGTGCCAGCAGCTTGGAGGCAGGAAGCACTGAAGCTTTCTTT